The 24 T cell receptor beta chains below all came from one sample that was sequenced in a study of blood T cell repertoires in COVID-19 (dated by TCRdb to between 2020 and 2021). Preparation of the library involved the immunoSEQ multiplex PCR assay. Imported from immuneACCESS, the table was reduced by TCRdb to in-frame sequences with V and J called. These copies leave out some clones; in studies compared against another copy, an unresolved V gene accounts for under half, and the cause of the remainder is not known. A total of some 11,000 clones appear in this sample, 73% of them only once. The top ten constitute around 30% of the sample. The sample was peripheral blood. These receptors originate from a human donor in a cohort sampled during active COVID-19.

V is TRBV7-9 and J is TRBJ1-4; TRBD1 agrees at 11 bases. The CDR3 runs 16 residues. The V gene end was trimmed by 4 bases and the J gene end by 7 bases; junction bases not matched to a gene: 8. Germline V lookup: CDR1 SEHNR, CDR2 FQNEAQ (reference sequence). CDR3 nucleotides: TGTGCCAGCAGCTCCCACCGGGACAGGGGGACTGAAAAACTGTTTTTT. This gives the protein CASSSHRDRGTEKLFF. Supplemented by reference TRBV7-9 and TRBJ1-4, the full variable domain reads DTGVSQNPRHKITKRGQNVTFRCDPISEHNRLYWYRQTLGQGPEFLTYFQNEAQLEKSRLLSDRFSAERPKGSFSTLEIQRTEQGDSAMYLCASSSHRDRGTEKLFFGSGTQLSVL.

This clone was counted a few times. This sequence joins TRBV30 and TRBJ1-2; D not resolved. V was shortened by 2 bases and J by 3 bases, with 10 bases between the two germline ends. This CDR3 is built from 13 residues. Germline lookup yields CDR1 GTSNPN and CDR2 SVGIG (reference sequence). The CDR3 loop reads CAWSPTTYYGYTF. The CDR3 DNA sequence: TGTGCCTGGAGTCCAACGACTTACTATGGCTACACCTTC.

The chain carries TRBV4-1 and TRBJ2-5; 13 bases map to TRBD2. Germline V gene lookup returns CDR1 MGHRA and CDR2 YSYEKL. The CDR3 contains 16 residues. V lost 1 base to trimming and J lost 3 bases; unmatched junction nucleotides: 2. The CDR3 is CASSQGTSGSEETQYF. The CDR3 DNA reads TGCGCCAGCAGCCAAGGGACTAGCGGGAGTGAAGAGACCCAGTACTTC.

With respect to this clone: Mismatch with germline at one junction end may stem from a read error. J is TRBJ2-4 and V is TRBV3-1 (or the pseudogene TRBV3-2), with D possibly being TRBD1 (6 bases). From germline, CDR1 is LGHDT and CDR2 YNNKEL (reference sequence). The CDR3 loop spans 12 amino acids. CDR3 sequence reads: CASSQLTGTPNF. As DNA, the CDR3 is TGTGCCAGCAGCCAATTAACCGGGACACCAAACTTC.

The genes are TRBV27 and TRBJ2-1, with D possibly being TRBD2 (6 bases). In germline, CDR1 is MNHEY, CDR2 SMNVEV (reference sequence). The CDR3 length is 14 residues. V was trimmed by 4 bases and J by 3 bases, leaving 10 bases between them. CDR3 nucleotide sequence: TGTGCCAGCAGTTCCGGGGGTGACTACAATGAGCAGTTCTTC. Its translation is CASSSGGDYNEQFF.

The rearrangement links TRBV7-9 to TRBJ1-6, with 9 bases that match TRBD1. Unmatched junction bases numbered 5, after V lost 5 bases and J lost 9 bases. The CDR3 sequence is 14 residues long. Per the germline V gene, CDR1 is SEHNR and CDR2 is FQNEAQ (reference sequence). The CDR3 here is CASSRTGASSPLHF. The CDR3 DNA reads TGTGCCAGCAGCAGGACAGGGGCCTCTTCACCCCTCCACTTT.

This clone has only a few counts. J is TRBJ1-6 and V is TRBV7-3, with TRBD1 as a possible D gene (6 bases). CDR3 length: 13 residues. The germline V and J ends were trimmed by 6 bases and 7 bases, with 10 bases remaining between them. Looked up from germline, CDR1 is SGHTA and CDR2 is FQGTGA. The CDR3 is CASSSTGNSPLHF. The CDR3 DNA is TGTGCCAGCAGTTCTACAGGGAATTCACCCCTCCACTTT.

The CDR3 reads CASSLGASGRAMFF. The DNA of the CDR3 is TGTGCCAGCAGCTTAGGGGCTAGCGGGAGGGCGATGTTCTTC. V usage is TRBV7-2 and J usage is TRBJ2-1; TRBD2 agrees at 12 bases. Per germline, CDR1 SGHTA and CDR2 FQGNSA. CDR3 length: 14 residues. V shed 1 base and J 15 bases; nucleotides not matched to a gene: 7.

This sequence joins TRBV5-1 and TRBJ2-7; 9 nucleotides agree with TRBD1. The CDR3 is made up of 14 amino acids. V lost 0 bases to trimming and J lost 5 bases; unmatched junction nucleotides: 3. Germline V gene sequence: CDR1 SGHRS, CDR2 YFSETQ. In nucleotides, the CDR3 is TGCGCCAGCAGCTTGGGACAGGGGGACAACGAGCAGTACTTC. Translation gives CASSLGQGDNEQYF.

The CDR3 spells CASSYSASSGANVLTF. For the CDR3, the DNA is TGTGCCAGCAGTTACTCGGCCAGCTCTGGGGCCAACGTCCTGACTTTC. V is TRBV6-6 and J is TRBJ2-6; D remains ambiguous. The germline V gene encodes CDR1 MNHNY and CDR2 SVGAGI (reference sequence). This CDR3 has 16 residues. V lost 0 bases to trimming and J lost 0 bases, with 6 bases between them.

This chain joins TRBV11-3 and TRBJ1-2; possible D gene TRBD1, 5 bases. V was clipped by 3 bases and J by 5 bases, with 10 bases between them. CDR3 length: 13 residues. The germline V gene has CDR1 SGHNT and CDR2 YENEEA. The DNA of the CDR3 is TGTGCCAGCAGCTTCCAGGGTCGGTATGGCTACACCTTC. The encoded protein is CASSFQGRYGYTF.

This clone appeared a few times. The CDR3, as DNA: TGTGCCACCAGTGGGGGAAAGACAGGTCGCCAAGAGACCCAGTACTTC. It specifies CATSGGKTGRQETQYF. The chain carries TRBV24-1 and TRBJ2-5; maybe TRBD1 (6 bases). Trimming took 5 bases from V and 1 from J, leaving 16 bases between them. The CDR3 consists of 16 residues. Germline V gene data show CDR1 as KGHDR and CDR2 as SFDVKD.

The chain is built from TRBV27 and TRBJ2-3; D ambiguous. V dropped 3 bases and J dropped 0 bases, with 13 bases sitting between them. The CDR3 runs to 16 residues. CDR1 and CDR2 from the germline V gene are MNHEY and SMNVEV (reference sequence). For the CDR3, the DNA is TGTGCCAGCAGTTTTCGGAGTGATCCTAGCACAGATACGCAGTATTTT. Encoded protein: CASSFRSDPSTDTQYF.

This chain uses TRBV28 with TRBJ2-7; a possible D gene is TRBD2 (5 bases). CDR3 length: 15 amino acids. Per germline, CDR1 MDHEN and CDR2 SYDVKM. The V end was cut by 3 bases, the J end by 0 bases, with 12 bases between. CDR3 loop: CASSFWRRSSYEQYF. The CDR3, as DNA: TGTGCCAGCAGTTTTTGGAGGAGGAGCTCCTACGAGCAGTACTTC.

This clone was counted between two and nine times. The genes are TRBV29-1 and TRBJ1-1; D gene uncertain. The V gene lost 2 bases and the J gene lost 10 bases, with 11 bases spanning the gap. Germline-derived CDR1 and CDR2 are SQVTM and ANQGSEA. CDR3 length equals 11 residues. CDR3 sequence (DNA): TGCAGCGTTGAACCGGGAGCTAGAGCTTTCTTT. Its translation is CSVEPGARAFF.

V gene TRBV5-1 combines with J gene TRBJ2-1, with 12 nucleotides matching TRBD2. The V segment lost 4 bases and the J segment 7 bases; nucleotides outside the gene matches: 6. CDR1 SGHRS and CDR2 YFSETQ come from the germline V gene. The CDR3 is made up of 15 amino acids. The CDR3 spells CASSVPTSGSNEQFF. The DNA of the CDR3 is TGCGCCAGCAGCGTACCGACTAGCGGGAGTAATGAGCAGTTCTTC. Full variable domain (rest looked up from reference TRBV5-1 and TRBJ2-1): KAGVTQTPRYLIKTRGQQVTLSCSPISGHRSVSWYQQTPGQGLQFLFEYFSETQRNKGNFPGRFSGRQFSNSRSEMNVSTLELGDSALYLCASSVPTSGSNEQFFGPGTRLTVL.

The chain couples TRBV6-1 to TRBJ2-1; 13 bases are a match to TRBD2. V shed 4 bases and J 0 bases; nucleotides not matched to a gene: 3. The length of the CDR3 is 17 residues. Germline V gives CDR1 MNHNS, CDR2 SASEGT. The CDR3 spells CASSATSGGSSYNEQFF. CDR3 bases: TGTGCCAGCAGTGCGACTAGCGGGGGGAGCTCCTACAATGAGCAGTTCTTC.

This clone has a handful of counts. The V call is TRBV5-6, the J call TRBJ2-7; D is possibly TRBD2 (5 bases). This CDR3 comprises 17 residues. V lost 0 bases and J lost 4, with 20 bases in between. Per the germline V gene, CDR1 is SGHDT and CDR2 is YYEEEE. CDR3 amino acids: CASSLDPFRGNEYEQYF. The CDR3 DNA is TGTGCCAGCAGCTTGGACCCGTTTAGAGGGAACGAGTACGAGCAGTACTTC.

V gene TRBV30 combines with J gene TRBJ1-2, with unresolved D. In germline, CDR1 is GTSNPN, CDR2 SVGIG (reference sequence). The germline V and J ends were trimmed by 3 bases and 1 base, with 9 bases remaining between them. The CDR3 is 13 residues long. The CDR3 DNA reads as TGTGCCTGGAGGAAGAGGGTTAACTATGGCTACACCTTC. This translates into CAWRKRVNYGYTF.

This chain uses TRBV6-6 with TRBJ2-7; 7 bases are shared with TRBD1. Germline V gene data show CDR1 as MNHNY and CDR2 as SVGAGI (reference sequence). V trimming: 5 bases; J trimming: 2 bases; junction bases outside the gene matches: 9. CDR3 length equals 15 residues. CDR3 sequence reads: CASSPPTGSAYEQYF. In DNA, the CDR3 is TGTGCCAGCAGTCCCCCGACAGGGAGTGCCTACGAGCAGTACTTC.

V gene TRBV7-9 combines with J gene TRBJ2-1, with 13 bases identical to TRBD2. The length of the CDR3 is 15 residues. Germline V CDR1 and CDR2: SEHNR, FQNEAQ (reference sequence). V trimming: 5 bases; J trimming: 7 bases; junction bases outside the gene matches: 5. The CDR3 nucleotides read TGTGCCAGCAGCCCCCCGGGACTAGCGGGGAATGAGCAGTTCTTC. It encodes CASSPPGLAGNEQFF.

This clone occurred a few times. The chain employs TRBV7-2 and TRBJ1-5; TRBD1 might be the D (5 bases). The germline V gene has CDR1 SGHTA and CDR2 FQGNSA. The V end lost 4 bases, the J end lost 0 bases, and 16 bases lay between the germline ends. This CDR3 spans 17 amino acids. This chain's CDR3 is CASSSHGDSYSNQPQHF. CDR3 bases: TGTGCCAGCAGCTCACACGGGGACTCATATAGCAATCAGCCCCAGCATTTT.

The V gene is TRBV7-8, the J gene TRBJ1-4; a weak D match, TRBD1 (5 bases). Per the germline V gene, CDR1 is SGHVS and CDR2 is FQNEAQ. Trimming removed 9 bases from V and 0 bases from J, with 17 bases in between. The CDR3 totals 16 residues. The DNA of the CDR3 is TGTGCCAGTAAATCCGGGGCGGGGGCAACTAATGAAAAACTGTTTTTT. This codes for CASKSGAGATNEKLFF.

The chain has TRBV15 and TRBJ1-1; D unclear. The CDR3 is 13 residues long. Trimming took 0 bases from V and 1 from J, leaving 3 bases between them. Germline lookup yields CDR1 LNHNV and CDR2 YYDKDF (reference sequence). CDR3 amino acids: CATSREQNTEAFF. The CDR3 nucleotides read TGTGCCACCAGCAGAGAACAGAACACTGAAGCTTTCTTT.